The entry that follows covers one T cell receptor beta chain sequence. There are 13 residues in the CDR3. V shed 0 bases and J shed 5 bases, with 5 bases lying between them. The V gene's germline CDR1 is LGHNA and CDR2 YNFKEQ. This sample is drawn from a study of blood T cell repertoires in COVID-19. About the research overall: Nucleic acid was either cDNA or gDNA, and it came from T cells, B-cell-depleted T cells, or PBMCs.

Profiling relied on immunoSEQ multiplex PCR, and the TCRdb table lists in-frame clones only, not all of them. In the table there are 140,000 to 150,000 clones, over 75% of which are singletons. The genes are TRBV4-2 and TRBJ1-5; D is ambiguous. The TCR was taken from a woman in her forties or fifties with acute or convalescent COVID-19. What was sequenced was peripheral blood. DNA of the CDR3: TGTGCCAGCAGCCAAGACGGAGATCAGCCCCAGCATTTT. Protein: CASSQDGDQPQHF.